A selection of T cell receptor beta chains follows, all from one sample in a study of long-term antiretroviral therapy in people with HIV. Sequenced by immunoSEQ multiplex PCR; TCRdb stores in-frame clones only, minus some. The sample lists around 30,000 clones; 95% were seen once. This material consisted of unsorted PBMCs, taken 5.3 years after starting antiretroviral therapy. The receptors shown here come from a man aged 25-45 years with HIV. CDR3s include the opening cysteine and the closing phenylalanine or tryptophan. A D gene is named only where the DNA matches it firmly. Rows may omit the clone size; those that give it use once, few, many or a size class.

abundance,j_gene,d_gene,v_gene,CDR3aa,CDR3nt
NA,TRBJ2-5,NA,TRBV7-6,CASSLTHQETQYF,TGTGCCAGCAGCTTAACCCACCAAGAGACCCAGTACTTC
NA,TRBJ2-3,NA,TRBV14,CASSRRPDVSTDTQYF,TGTGCCAGCAGCCGCCGGCCGGACGTTAGCACAGATACGCAGTATTTT
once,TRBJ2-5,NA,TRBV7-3,CASSPNGPQETQYF,TGTGCCAGCAGCCCAAATGGGCCACAAGAGACCCAGTACTTC
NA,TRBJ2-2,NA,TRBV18,CASSPPGGLGTGELFF,TGTGCCAGCTCACCACCGGGAGGTCTCGGGACCGGGGAGCTGTTTTTT
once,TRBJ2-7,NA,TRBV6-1,CASSEAPYPGEQYF,TGTGCCAGCAGTGAAGCGCCTTATCCGGGGGAGCAGTACTTC
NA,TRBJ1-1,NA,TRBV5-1,CASSLLLPGNTEAFF,TGCGCCAGCAGCTTACTCTTACCCGGGAACACTGAAGCTTTCTTT
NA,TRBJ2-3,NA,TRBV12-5,CASGSRLSTDTQYF,TGTGCTAGTGGTTCCCGACTTAGCACAGATACGCAGTATTTT
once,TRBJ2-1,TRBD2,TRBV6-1,CASNSGSYEQFF,TGTGCCAGCAACAGCGGGAGCTATGAGCAGTTCTTC
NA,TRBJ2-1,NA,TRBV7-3,CASSLPGAGEQFF,TGTGCCAGCAGTCTCCCCGGCGCTGGTGAGCAGTTCTTC
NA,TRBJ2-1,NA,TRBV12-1,CASSPGLAGAYNEQFF,TGTGCCAGCAGCCCGGGACTAGCGGGGGCCTACAATGAGCAGTTCTTC
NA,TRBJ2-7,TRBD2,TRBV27,CASSLFWGGTSLHEQYF,TGTGCCAGCAGTTTATTTTGGGGAGGGACTAGTCTTCACGAGCAGTACTTC
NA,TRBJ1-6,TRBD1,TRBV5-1,CASSYTGGHNSPLHF,TGCGCCAGCAGCTATACAGGGGGCCATAATTCACCCCTCCACTTT
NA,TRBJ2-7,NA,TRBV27,CASSLVASYEQYF,TGTGCCAGCAGTTTAGTCGCGTCCTACGAGCAGTACTTC
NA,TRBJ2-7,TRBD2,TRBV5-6,CASSLLGGASFNEQYF,TGTGCCAGCAGCTTGCTCGGGGGGGCGTCGTTCAACGAGCAGTACTTC
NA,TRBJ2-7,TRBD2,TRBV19,CASSPGGGYEQYF,TGTGCCAGTAGCCCCGGGGGGGGCTACGAGCAGTACTTC
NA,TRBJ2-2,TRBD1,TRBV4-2,CASSHRTGNTGELFF,TGTGCCAGCAGCCACAGGACAGGGAACACCGGGGAGCTGTTTTTT
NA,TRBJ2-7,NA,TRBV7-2,CASSLWDGRMREQYF,TGTGCCAGCAGCTTATGGGACGGCCGGATGAGGGAGCAGTACTTC
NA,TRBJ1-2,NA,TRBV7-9,CASSLGEKRGYTF,TGTGCCAGCAGCTTAGGGGAAAAAAGGGGCTACACCTTC
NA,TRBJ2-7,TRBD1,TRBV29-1,CSVKTGEFYEQYF,TGCAGCGTTAAAACAGGGGAATTCTACGAGCAGTACTTC
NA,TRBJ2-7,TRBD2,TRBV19,CASSEGGLAGVIYEQYF,TGTGCCAGTAGCGAGGGGGGACTAGCGGGAGTGATTTACGAGCAGTACTTC
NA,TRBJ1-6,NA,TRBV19,CASSSQGDSPLHF,TGTGCCAGTAGTTCACAAGGGGATTCACCCCTCCACTTT
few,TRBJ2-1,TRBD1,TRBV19,CASRRDSYNEQFF,TGTGCCAGTAGACGGGACAGCTACAATGAGCAGTTCTTC
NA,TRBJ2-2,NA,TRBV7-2,CASSLHVGQNGDTGELFF,TGTGCCAGCAGCCTACACGTCGGGCAGAATGGGGACACCGGGGAGCTGTTTTTT
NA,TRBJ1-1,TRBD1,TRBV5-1,CASSVTGTGDTEAFF,TGCGCCAGCAGCGTTACCGGGACAGGGGACACTGAAGCTTTCTTT
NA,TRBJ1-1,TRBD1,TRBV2,CASTETGGTEAFF,TGTGCCAGCACCGAAACAGGGGGCACTGAAGCTTTCTTT
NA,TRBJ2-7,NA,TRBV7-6,CASSQPDSSYEQYF,TGTGCCAGCAGCCAGCCCGACAGTTCCTACGAGCAGTACTTC
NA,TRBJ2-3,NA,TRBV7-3,CASSVVGGGTDTQYF,TGTGCCAGCAGCGTTGTCGGGGGTGGGACAGATACGCAGTATTTT
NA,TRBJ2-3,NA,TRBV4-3,CASSQSAGTSTDTQYF,TGCGCCAGCAGCCAATCGGCCGGGACCAGCACAGATACGCAGTATTTT
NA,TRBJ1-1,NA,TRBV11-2,CASSPQRNTEAFF,TGTGCCAGCAGCCCCCAGCGGAACACTGAAGCTTTCTTT
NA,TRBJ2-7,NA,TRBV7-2,CASSFMAPTGYEQYF,TGTGCCAGCAGCTTTATGGCCCCAACTGGCTACGAGCAGTACTTC
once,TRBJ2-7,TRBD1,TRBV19,CASSKIQGATGEQYF,TGTGCCAGTAGTAAGATCCAGGGGGCGACTGGCGAGCAGTACTTC
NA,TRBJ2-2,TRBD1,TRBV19,CARVKRGPIGELFF,TGTGCCAGGGTCAAGAGGGGGCCGATCGGGGAGCTGTTTTTT
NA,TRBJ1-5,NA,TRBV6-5,CASSYSHNGNQPQHF,TGTGCCAGCAGTTACTCACATAATGGCAATCAGCCCCAGCATTTT
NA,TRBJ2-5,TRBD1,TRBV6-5,CASSRDRRWETQYF,TGTGCCAGCAGTCGGGACAGACGGTGGGAGACCCAGTACTTC
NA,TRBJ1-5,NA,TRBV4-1,CASSQVAVNQPQHF,TGCGCCAGCAGCCAAGTCGCGGTGAATCAGCCCCAGCATTTT
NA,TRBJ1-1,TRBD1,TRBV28,CASSLARGFGFF,TGTGCCAGCAGTTTGGCCAGGGGGTTCGGTTTCTTT
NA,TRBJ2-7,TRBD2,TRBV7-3,CASSPNGLAGAYEQYF,TGTGCCAGCAGCCCGAACGGACTAGCGGGAGCCTACGAGCAGTACTTC
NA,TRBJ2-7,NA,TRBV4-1,CASSLRTNYEQYF,TGCGCCAGCAGTCTCCGGACAAACTACGAGCAGTACTTC
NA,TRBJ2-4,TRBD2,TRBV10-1,CASSGGLAGGGAKNIQYF,TGCGCCAGCAGTGGGGGACTAGCGGGGGGGGGAGCCAAAAACATTCAGTACTTC
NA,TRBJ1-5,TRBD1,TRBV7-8,CASSLLDRASNQPQHF,TGTGCCAGCAGCTTACTGGACAGGGCTAGCAATCAGCCCCAGCATTTT
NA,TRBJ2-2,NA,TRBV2,CASSGGLSGELFF,TGTGCCAGCAGTGGCGGACTCTCCGGGGAGCTGTTTTTT
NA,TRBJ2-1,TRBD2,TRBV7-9,CASSPQRELAPSSYNEQFF,TGTGCCAGCAGCCCCCAGCGGGAGCTTGCCCCGAGCTCCTACAATGAGCAGTTCTTC
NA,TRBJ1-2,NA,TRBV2,CVVEANYGYTF,TGTGTTGTGGAGGCAAACTATGGCTACACCTTC
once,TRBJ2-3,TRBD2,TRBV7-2,CASSLGLAGGDTQYF,TGTGCCAGCAGCTTAGGACTAGCGGGGGGAGATACGCAGTATTTT
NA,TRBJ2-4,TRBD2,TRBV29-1,CSGREGLENIQYF,TGCAGCGGGAGGGAGGGGCTGGAAAACATTCAGTACTTC
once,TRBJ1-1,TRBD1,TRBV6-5,CASFRGQKGTEAFF,TGTGCCAGCTTCAGGGGGCAGAAAGGCACTGAAGCTTTCTTT
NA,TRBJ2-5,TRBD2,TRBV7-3,CASSEGLGETQYF,TGTGCCAGCAGCGAGGGACTAGGGGAGACCCAGTACTTC
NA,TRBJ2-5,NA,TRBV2,CASSVQGGSLETQYF,TGTGCCAGCAGTGTTCAGGGGGGTAGTTTAGAGACCCAGTACTTC
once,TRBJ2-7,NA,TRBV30,CAWSVAGSYEQYF,TGTGCCTGGAGCGTAGCAGGCTCCTACGAGCAGTACTTC